These 8 T cell receptor beta chains came from one sample sequenced in a study of read filtering for tumor transcriptome and immune sequencing. From about 400 ng of RNA, a library with molecular barcoded alpha/delta and beta/gamma adaptors was made. TCRdb re-analysed the reads in MiXCR, keeping a single row per CDR3 protein. Among tens of thousands of distinct CDR3 sequences listed, about 18% were seen once. The sample was a population of CD138-negative cells sorted from bone marrow. The source of these receptors is a donor at least 40 years old with multiple myeloma.

A word on this clonotype: The germline gene is not matched at one end of the junction; a read error may be the cause. The chain combines TRBV4-1 with TRBJ2-6; D call uncertain. The germline CDR1 and CDR2 sequences are MGHRA and YSYEKL. This CDR3 has 19 residues. The chain's CDR3 is CASSQEKPDHFAGVNVLTF. The CDR3 DNA reads TGCGCCAGCAGCCAAGAAAAACCGGATCATTTCGCTGGGGTCAACGTCCTGACTTTC.

Comments on this clonotype: This may be a read error: a much more frequent sequence differs by one nucleotide. The chain couples TRBV20-1 to TRBJ2-3, with 9 nucleotides matching TRBD1. The germline gives CDR1 DFQATT, CDR2 SNEGSKA (reference sequence). The length of the CDR3 is 15 residues. J lost 4 bases, V lost 5 bases, and 10 bases had no gene match. DNA of the CDR3: TGCAGTGCTTTAAGTTCGGGACAGGGCTCAGATACGCAGTATTTT. Encoded protein: CSALSSGQGSDTQYF.

This clonotype was detected ten times or more. The chain has TRBV7-9 and TRBJ2-1; D gene ambiguous. Trimming removed 3 bases from V and 2 bases from J, with 8 bases in between. The V gene's germline CDR1 is SEHNR and CDR2 FQNEAQ (reference sequence). CDR3 length: 14 amino acids. CDR3 DNA: TGTGCCAGCAGCTTTGGGATCGCCTACAATGAGCAGTTCTTC. Translating it yields CASSFGIAYNEQFF.

This clonotype was seen at least ten times. The chain couples TRBV12-3 or TRBV12-4 to TRBJ2-5; the D gene is possibly TRBD2 (5 bases). The V end was cut by 6 bases, the J end by 4 bases, with 15 bases between. The length of the CDR3 is 14 residues. CDR3 DNA sequence: TGTGCCAGCAGAAAACTAGGGCCGGGAGAGACCCAGTACTTC. It codes for CASRKLGPGETQYF.

This clonotype was picked up many times. J is TRBJ2-1 and V is TRBV19; TRBD1 matches 8 bases. V was clipped by 6 bases and J by 5 bases; unmatched bases: 3. The germline V gene encodes CDR1 LNHDA and CDR2 SQIVND (reference sequence). This CDR3 comprises 13 residues. CDR3 sequence: CASRKTGDNEQFF. The CDR3 region has the DNA TGTGCCAGTAGGAAGACAGGGGACAATGAGCAGTTCTTC.

This clonotype was seen many times. This chain joins TRBV9 and TRBJ2-3, with D tentatively TRBD1 (6 bases). Germline-derived CDR1 and CDR2 are SGDLS and YYNGEE. This CDR3 has 14 amino acids. Trimming stripped 0 bases from V and 5 bases from J, with 10 bases between. CDR3 sequence: CASSVEGHRDTQYF. CDR3 coding DNA: TGTGCCAGCAGCGTAGAGGGACATCGAGATACGCAGTATTTT.

There are a few counts of this clonotype. Because it lacks the conserved phenylalanine or tryptophan at the end, this CDR3 is likely a read error. The V gene is TRBV29-1, the J gene TRBJ2-1, with D tentatively TRBD2 (5 bases). This CDR3 is 15 amino acids long. CDR1 and CDR2 from the germline V gene are SQVTM and ANQGSEA. The germline V and J ends were trimmed by 4 bases and 9 bases, with 22 bases remaining between them. CDR3 protein: CSVVGNRAETGEQFS. The CDR3 DNA sequence: TGCAGCGTTGTCGGGAACCGGGCCGAGACCGGTGAGCAGTTCTCC.

Many counts were recorded for this clonotype. This chain connects TRBV5-4 to TRBJ2-3; 7 bases agree with TRBD2. V shed 3 bases and J 3 bases; nucleotides not matched to a gene: 10. This CDR3 comprises 16 residues. Germline V lookup: CDR1 SGHNT, CDR2 YYREEE (reference sequence). The CDR3: CASSSAQRERTDTQYF. The CDR3 DNA follows: TGTGCCAGCAGCTCCGCACAGCGGGAAAGAACAGATACGCAGTATTTT.